These 2 T cell receptor beta chains came from one sample sequenced in a study of blood T cell repertoires in COVID-19. The repertoire was sequenced with immunoSEQ multiplex PCR; TCRdb's copy has only in-frame clones and lacks some. The data hold about 320,000 clones, with around 89% observed a single time. Input material: peripheral blood. The receptors here all came from a woman aged 25-40 years with COVID-19, enrolled during active disease.

The DNA for the CDR3 is TGTGCCAGCAGCTTAGCCTACAGGGGATACACCTTC. This encodes CASSLAYRGYTF. The rearrangement joins TRBV11-2 to TRBJ1-2; 7 bases fit TRBD1. Germline V CDR1 and CDR2: SGHAT, FQNNGV. Losses at the gene ends were 1 base for V and 11 bases for J; bases not matched to a gene: 4. The length of the CDR3 is 12 residues.

The CDR3 here is CASSYGQGLMNTEAFF. CDR3 sequence (DNA): TGTGCCAGCAGTTACGGCCAGGGTTTAATGAACACTGAAGCTTTCTTT. The chain carries TRBV6-5 and TRBJ1-1, with a tentative D call TRBD1 (5 bases). The CDR3 consists of 16 residues. Per the germline V gene, CDR1 is MNHEY and CDR2 is SVGAGI. V shed 2 bases and J shed 0 bases, with 13 bases lying between them.